The 19 T cell receptor beta chains listed next were all sequenced from one sample in a study of OX40 agonist ivuxolimab in advanced cancers. Some clones are missing from TCRdb's copy, which holds only in-frame ones; the method was immunoSEQ multiplex PCR. The sample records 30,000 to 35,000 clones, around 85% being singletons. This specimen consisted of CD4+ or CD8+ T cells sorted from blood, obtained in a trial of the OX40 agonist ivuxolimab. The receptors shown here come from an adult with an advanced solid tumor such as melanoma, head and neck, liver or kidney cancer.

The CDR3 spells CASSIGGSYNSPLHF. For the CDR3, the DNA is TGTGCCAGTAGTATTGGGGGCTCCTATAATTCACCCCTCCACTTT. J is TRBJ1-6 and V is TRBV19, with D possibly TRBD1 on 5 matching bases. Trimming cost V 3 bases and J 0 bases, with 6 bases left between them. Germline V lookup: CDR1 LNHDA, CDR2 SQIVND (reference sequence). The CDR3 consists of 15 residues.

The CDR3 here is CASSKPFGASGLQETQYF. In nucleotides, the CDR3 is TGTGCCAGCAGTAAACCCTTCGGGGCTAGCGGATTACAAGAGACCCAGTACTTC. The chain joins TRBV14 to TRBJ2-5, with 7 bases lining up with TRBD2. Trimming cost V 6 bases and J 2 bases; bases outside gene matches: 18. The CDR3 totals 18 residues. The germline gives CDR1 SGHDN, CDR2 FVKESK.

V usage is TRBV19 and J usage is TRBJ2-1; TRBD2 aligns across 14 bases. From germline, CDR1 is LNHDA and CDR2 SQIVND (reference sequence). There are 17 residues in the CDR3. Trimming at V came to 0 bases and at J to 5 bases, leaving 3 bases not matched to a gene. DNA of the CDR3: TGTGCCAGTAGTATAGAGACTAGCGGGGGGGCAAACAATGAGCAGTTCTTC. Translated, it gives CASSIETSGGANNEQFF.

The chain joins TRBV7-9 to TRBJ2-1, with 11 bases fitting TRBD1. V lost 5 bases, J lost 7 bases, and 4 bases stayed unmatched. The germline CDR1 and CDR2 sequences are SEHNR and FQNEAQ (reference sequence). The CDR3 sequence is 14 residues long. The CDR3 region is CASSLDRGQNEQFF. For the CDR3, the DNA is TGTGCCAGCAGCCTGGACAGGGGGCAGAATGAGCAGTTCTTC.

The chain is built from TRBV9 and TRBJ1-2; tentatively, D is TRBD1 (5 bases). Germline assignment: CDR1 SGDLS and CDR2 YYNGEE. The CDR3 runs to 11 residues. V was pared by 5 bases and J by 7 bases, with 9 bases between. This CDR3 reads CASSRGIGYTF. CDR3 DNA sequence: TGTGCCAGCAGTCGGGGCATTGGCTACACCTTC.

The CDR3 protein is CASSLGGLGEAFF. DNA of the CDR3: TGCGCCAGCAGCTTGGGGGGTCTGGGTGAAGCTTTCTTT. The chain joins TRBV5-1 to TRBJ1-1; D is undetermined. Trimming removed 0 bases at V and 7 bases at J, with 10 bases between. Per the germline V gene, CDR1 is SGHRS and CDR2 is YFSETQ. The CDR3 loop spans 13 amino acids.

The genes are TRBV23-1 and TRBJ2-2; tentatively, D is TRBD1 or TRBD2 (6 bases each). TRBV23-1 is sorted into the ORF group, with uncertain function. This CDR3 comprises 15 residues. Trimming pared 4 bases from V and 6 bases from J, leaving 15 bases between. The CDR3 loop is CASSPLTGGAGELFF. Written as DNA, the CDR3 is TGCGCCAGCAGTCCCTTGACCGGGGGCGCCGGGGAGCTGTTTTTT.

This chain links TRBV2 with TRBJ2-1, with D uncertain. CDR3 length equals 14 residues. From germline, CDR1 is SNHLY and CDR2 FYNNEI. Trimming took 6 bases from V and 2 from J, leaving 11 bases between them. The CDR3 spells CASSPESTYNEQFF. The CDR3 DNA reads as TGTGCCAGCAGCCCCGAGAGCACCTACAATGAGCAGTTCTTC. The full variable domain, completed using reference TRBV2 and TRBJ2-1, is EPEVTQTPSHQVTQMGQEVILRCVPISNHLYFYWYRQILGQKVEFLVSFYNNEISEKSEIFDDQFSVERPDGSNFTLKIRSTKLEDSAMYFCASSPESTYNEQFFGPGTRLTVL.

This sequence joins TRBV5-1 and TRBJ2-5; the match to TRBD1 covers 9 bases. J was trimmed by 5 bases and V by 2 bases; bases with no gene match: 7. This CDR3 has 15 amino acids. In germline, CDR1 is SGHRS, CDR2 YFSETQ. The CDR3 sequence: CASSLQTGGVETQYF. The DNA of the CDR3 is TGCGCCAGCAGCTTACAAACAGGGGGCGTGGAGACCCAGTACTTC.

This clone was recorded a few times. J is TRBJ1-2 and V is TRBV9, with a weak D call TRBD1 (5 bases). Germline assignment: CDR1 SGDLS and CDR2 YYNGEE. V dropped 7 bases and J dropped 4 bases, with 26 bases sitting between them. This CDR3 has 17 residues. CDR3 sequence: CASHRGGTGQPPYGYTF. CDR3 nucleotide sequence: TGTGCCAGCCACCGGGGGGGGACCGGTCAGCCTCCCTATGGCTACACCTTC.

This clone was seen only a few times. Other DNA sequences of this sample code for an identical CDR3. This chain joins TRBV10-3 and TRBJ2-7, with 9 bases that match TRBD1. The V gene's germline CDR1 is ENHRY and CDR2 SYGVKD. The CDR3 sequence is 14 residues long. J lost 4 bases, V lost 3 bases, and 4 bases had no gene match. The CDR3 reads CAISEKGQGYEQYF. As DNA, the CDR3 is TGTGCCATCAGTGAAAAGGGACAGGGTTACGAGCAGTACTTC.

This rearrangement joins TRBV28 to TRBJ2-4; D might be TRBD2 (6 bases). The CDR3 totals 17 residues. V lost 5 bases and J lost 3, with 20 bases in between. CDR1 is MDHEN, CDR2 SYDVKM, per germline. The CDR3 nucleotides read TGTGCCAGCAGTCCTACGGCTCGGGGGATTGGCAAAAACATTCAGTACTTC. Translation: CASSPTARGIGKNIQYF.

V gene TRBV30 combines with J gene TRBJ2-7, with TRBD1 as a possible D gene (6 bases). Germline lookup yields CDR1 GTSNPN and CDR2 SVGIG (reference sequence). The CDR3 sequence is 13 residues long. The V end was cut by 0 bases, the J end by 2 bases, with 8 bases between. Here the CDR3 DNA reads TGTGCCTGGAGTGTAAACAGGGCCTACGAGCAGTACTTC. Its translation is CAWSVNRAYEQYF.

J is TRBJ1-3 and V is TRBV7-9, with D perhaps TRBD1 (5 bases). The CDR3 runs 14 residues. The V end lost 10 bases, the J end lost 2 bases, and 15 bases lay between the germline ends. Per the germline V gene, CDR1 is SEHNR and CDR2 is FQNEAQ (reference sequence). The chain's CDR3 is CATREVEAGNTIYF. The CDR3 DNA reads TGTGCCACCAGGGAGGTAGAGGCTGGAAACACCATATATTTT.

The V gene is TRBV5-1, the J gene TRBJ1-1; D may be TRBD1 (5 bases). CDR1 SGHRS and CDR2 YFSETQ come from the germline V gene. CDR3 length equals 14 residues. Trimming cost V 3 bases and J 6 bases, with 15 bases left between them. CDR3 nucleotide sequence: TGCGCCAGCAGCTCCTCCCCCAGGGACCCTGAAGCTTTCTTT. This gives the protein CASSSSPRDPEAFF.

The gene calls are TRBV5-6 and TRBJ2-5; D possibly corresponds to TRBD2 (5 bases). Germline CDR1 reads SGHDT; CDR2 reads YYEEEE. Trimming took 4 bases from V and 5 from J, leaving 24 bases between them. The CDR3 length is 17 residues. This CDR3 is CASSPAVPLRVGETQYF. The CDR3 DNA sequence: TGTGCCAGCAGCCCTGCGGTCCCCCTGAGGGTAGGGGAGACCCAGTACTTC. Looking up the rest from reference TRBV5-6 and TRBJ2-5 gives the full variable domain: DAGVTQSPTHLIKTRGQQVTLRCSPKSGHDTVSWYQQALGQGPQFIFQYYEEEERQRGNFPDRFSGHQFPNYSSELNVNALLLGDSALYLCASSPAVPLRVGETQYFGPGTRLLVL.

CDR3 bases: TGTGCCAGCAGAACCGGGACAGGAAACACTGAAGCTTTCTTT. Amino acids: CASRTGTGNTEAFF. The rearrangement links TRBV7-9 to TRBJ1-1, with 8 bases matching TRBD1. The CDR3 has 14 residues. J lost 2 bases, V lost 6 bases, and 5 bases had no gene match. Germline CDR1 is SEHNR and CDR2 is FQNEAQ (reference sequence).

This clone was observed once. The V call is TRBV29-1, the J call TRBJ1-1; TRBD1 might be the D (5 bases). This CDR3 spans 15 amino acids. V lost 1 base and J lost 0, with 12 bases in between. CDR1 and CDR2 (germline): SQVTM, ANQGSEA. The CDR3 nucleotides are TGCAGCGTTGAAGGGGGGGAGCGGGTGAACACTGAAGCTTTCTTT. Translated: CSVEGGERVNTEAFF.

Concerning this clone itself: The conserved closing phenylalanine or tryptophan is absent in this CDR3, likely reflecting a read error. It is unclear where the CDR3 begins or ends on the DNA, so no DNA is shown, and the CDR3 is as TCRdb lists it. The rearrangement joins TRBV21-1 to TRBJ2-7; the table's D gene call, TRBD2, was not cross checked with the DNA. TRBV21-1 is a known pseudogene. The CDR3 numbers 9 amino acids, ends counted. The CDR3 is CASSKERGI.